Listed below are T cell receptor beta chains from one sample, sequenced in a study of blood T cells in healthy people across ages. One entry per CDR3 protein results from TCRdb running MiXCR on the 5' RACE reads. Among around 1.1 million distinct CDR3 sequences listed, around two fifths were seen once. Source material: blood. These receptor sequences come from a man between 18 and 35 years old in good health. CDR3s include the opening cysteine and the closing phenylalanine or tryptophan. A D gene is named only where the DNA matches it firmly. Some rows have no size entry. The others give once, few or many, or a class for an expanded clone.

12	NA	TRBV12-3/TRBV12-4	NA	TRBJ2-3	CARSSGTDTQYF	TGTGCCAGAAGTTCAGGAACAGATACGCAGTATTTT
15	TRBD2	TRBV12-3/TRBV12-4	NA	TRBJ2-1	CASGWEGSSYNEQFF	TGTGCCAGCGGGTGGGAGGGGAGCTCCTACAATGAGCAGTTCTTC
14	TRBD1	TRBV24-1	NA	TRBJ2-5	CATSGTGGQETQYF	TGTGCCACCAGTGGGACAGGGGGCCAAGAGACCCAGTACTTC
17	TRBD2	TRBV11-2	NA	TRBJ2-1	CASTKLAGTSSYNEQFF	TGTGCCAGCACCAAACTAGCGGGGACAAGCTCCTACAATGAGCAGTTCTTC
12	NA	TRBV28	few	TRBJ2-7	CASNSPPYEQYF	TGTGCCAGCAACAGTCCGCCCTACGAGCAGTACTTC
15	NA	TRBV28	NA	TRBJ1-1	CASSLNQEANTEAFF	TGTGCCAGCAGTTTAAATCAGGAGGCGAACACTGAAGCTTTCTTT
16	NA	TRBV10-3	NA	TRBJ2-1	CAIRTIGENQVEEQFF	TGTGCCATCAGGACAATCGGGGAGAATCAGGTGGAAGAGCAGTTCTTC
16	TRBD2	TRBV4-1	many	TRBJ2-3	CASSYSGGRSTDTQYF	TGCGCCAGCAGCTACAGCGGGGGGCGGAGCACAGATACGCAGTATTTT
19	TRBD1	TRBV20-1	NA	TRBJ2-3	CSVPGTGSLLATSTDTQYF	TGCAGTGTACCCGGGACAGGGTCCCTTCTGGCTACTAGCACAGATACGCAGTATTTT
15	NA	TRBV27	few	TRBJ2-3	CASSFRKGYTDTQYF	TGTGCCAGCAGTTTTCGGAAGGGGTACACAGATACGCAGTATTTT
12	NA	TRBV28	NA	TRBJ1-1	CASSPGQSEAFF	TGTGCCAGCAGTCCTGGACAGAGCGAAGCTTTCTTT
13	TRBD1	TRBV20-1	few	TRBJ1-2	CSARGDSNYGYTF	TGCAGTGCTAGAGGGGACAGTAACTATGGCTACACCTTC
15	NA	TRBV15	NA	TRBJ2-2	CATSRVGVNTGELFF	TGTGCCACCAGCAGAGTGGGGGTGAACACCGGGGAGCTGTTTTTT
14	TRBD1	TRBV6-1	NA	TRBJ1-2	CASTRQGALYGYTF	TGTGCCAGCACCCGTCAGGGGGCGTTATATGGCTACACCTTC
15	NA	TRBV4-2	NA	TRBJ2-3	CASSQENYGGNTQYF	TGTGCCAGCAGCCAAGAAAATTACGGGGGAAATACGCAGTATTTT
16	NA	TRBV12-3/TRBV12-4	NA	TRBJ2-5	CASSLLPGPIQETRYF	TGTGCCAGCAGTTTGCTTCCAGGTCCTATTCAAGAGACCCGGTACTTC
14	TRBD2	TRBV6-5	few	TRBJ2-7	CASSPGLALYEQYF	TGTGCCAGCAGTCCGGGACTAGCGTTGTACGAGCAGTACTTC
16	NA	TRBV3-1	NA	TRBJ2-7	CASSQDVQGGSYEQYF	TGTGCCAGCAGCCAAGATGTTCAGGGAGGCTCCTACGAGCAGTACTTC
15	TRBD2	TRBV20-1	NA	TRBJ2-7	CSATTGTSGYNEQYF	TGCAGTGCCACTACCGGGACTAGCGGATACAATGAGCAGTACTTC
13	TRBD1	TRBV4-1	NA	TRBJ1-1	CASSQETGGKAFF	TGCGCCAGCAGCCAAGAGACAGGGGGAAAAGCTTTCTTT
16	NA	TRBV18	once	TRBJ2-1	CASSGLGASIVNEQFF	TGTGCCAGCTCAGGACTGGGGGCCTCCATAGTCAATGAGCAGTTCTTC
15	NA	TRBV6-1	few	TRBJ1-2	CASNPRRLEVGGYTF	TGTGCCAGCAACCCCCGGAGGTTAGAAGTCGGGGGCTACACCTTC
15	TRBD1	TRBV20-1	few	TRBJ1-5	CSAPSGQAVNQPQHF	TGCAGTGCCCCCTCGGGACAGGCGGTCAATCAGCCCCAGCATTTT
13	NA	TRBV13	many	TRBJ1-1	CASSPLTVRKAFF	TGTGCCAGCAGCCCCCTTACGGTACGTAAAGCTTTCTTT
14	TRBD1	TRBV12-3/TRBV12-4	NA	TRBJ1-1	CASSPGGPGTEAFF	TGTGCCAGCAGCCCAGGGGGTCCGGGCACTGAAGCTTTCTTT
14	NA	TRBV24-1	NA	TRBJ1-5	CATSESFSNQPQHF	TGTGCCACCAGTGAATCCTTTAGCAATCAGCCCCAGCATTTT
12	NA	TRBV20-1	NA	TRBJ1-1	CSASARQTEAFF	TGCAGTGCTAGTGCTAGACAGACTGAAGCTTTCTTT
17	TRBD1	TRBV7-9	NA	TRBJ2-1	CASSFHYGTASPNEQFF	TGTGCCAGCAGCTTCCATTATGGGACAGCAAGCCCCAATGAGCAGTTCTTC
11	NA	TRBV7-9	NA	TRBJ1-1	CASSPSNEAFF	TGTGCCAGCAGCCCTTCAAATGAAGCTTTCTTT
14	TRBD1	TRBV7-8	few	TRBJ2-1	CASSSLDRADEQFF	TGTGCCAGCAGCTCCTTGGACAGGGCAGATGAGCAGTTCTTC
17	TRBD1	TRBV4-3	NA	TRBJ2-5	CASSQDGTGVDYNEQYF	TGCGCCAGCAGCCAAGACGGGACAGGGGTCGACTACAATGAGCAGTACTTC
18	NA	TRBV29-1	few	TRBJ2-1	CSVEDQETGFFSYNEQFF	TGCAGCGTTGAAGATCAGGAAACGGGCTTCTTCTCCTACAATGAGCAGTTCTTC
13	NA	TRBV29-1	many	TRBJ1-5	CSVNHGTGQPQHF	TGCAGCGTTAACCATGGGACCGGACAGCCCCAGCATTTT
14	TRBD1	TRBV28	NA	TRBJ1-1	CASSQRTGFPKAFF	TGTGCCAGCAGTCAAAGGACAGGGTTCCCAAAAGCTTTCTTT
15	NA	TRBV20-1	NA	TRBJ2-3	CSAGRDWGFTDTQYF	TGCAGTGCTGGTCGGGACTGGGGGTTTACAGATACGCAGTATTTT
13	NA	TRBV7-2	few	TRBJ2-7	CASSWTQGYEQYF	TGTGCCAGCAGCTGGACACAGGGCTACGAGCAGTACTTC
18	TRBD1	TRBV6-2/TRBV6-3	few	TRBJ1-4	CASSRMGTGTATNEKLFF	TGTGCCAGCAGTCGAATGGGGACAGGAACAGCGACTAATGAAAAACTGTTTTTT
15	TRBD1	TRBV28	NA	TRBJ1-2	CASRILGQGNGGYTF	TGTGCCAGCAGGATCCTCGGACAGGGGAACGGTGGCTACACCTTC
17	TRBD1	TRBV7-8	NA	TRBJ1-1	CASSRFRDRVKNTEAFF	TGTGCCAGCAGCCGCTTCCGGGACAGGGTTAAGAACACTGAAGCTTTCTTT
14	TRBD1	TRBV6-5	few	TRBJ2-1	CASSQTGVRNEQFF	TGTGCCAGCAGTCAGACAGGGGTAAGGAATGAGCAGTTCTTC
16	TRBD2	TRBV6-5	NA	TRBJ2-3	CASSYFSGGSADTQYF	TGTGCCAGCAGTTACTTCTCCGGGGGGTCGGCAGATACGCAGTATTTT
15	TRBD1	TRBV6-2/TRBV6-3	NA	TRBJ2-1	CASTLGRGQQETQFF	TGTGCCAGCACCTTAGGACGGGGACAGCAAGAGACCCAGTTCTTC
17	TRBD1	TRBV7-6	NA	TRBJ1-2	CASSLVAGTGDPYGYTF	TGTGCCAGCAGCTTAGTTGCCGGGACAGGGGATCCTTATGGCTACACCTTC
15	NA	TRBV3-1	NA	TRBJ2-3	CASSQGGTLEDTQYF	TGTGCCAGCAGCCAAGGTGGGACCTTAGAAGATACGCAGTATTTT
16	NA	TRBV10-3	NA	TRBJ1-5	CAISEYDSRSNQPQHF	TGTGCCATCAGTGAGTATGACAGTCGTAGCAATCAGCCCCAGCATTTT
15	NA	TRBV9	few	TRBJ2-2	CASSVAPGISGELFF	TGTGCCAGCAGCGTAGCCCCGGGGATCTCCGGGGAGCTGTTTTTT
16	TRBD2	TRBV6-1	NA	TRBJ2-1	CASRAPGLAWSIEQFF	TGTGCCAGCAGGGCTCCGGGACTAGCGTGGTCGATTGAGCAGTTCTTC
13	NA	TRBV11-2	few	TRBJ1-2	CASSPPGPYGYTF	TGTGCCAGCAGCCCCCCAGGGCCCTATGGCTACACCTTC
14	NA	TRBV7-9	few	TRBJ1-1	CASSLNVKNTEAFF	TGTGCCAGCAGCTTAAACGTTAAGAACACTGAAGCTTTCTTT
15	NA	TRBV18	few	TRBJ2-7	CASSPGQAETYEQYF	TGTGCCAGCTCACCAGGGCAGGCCGAAACCTACGAGCAGTACTTC
13	NA	TRBV6-1	NA	TRBJ1-2	CASSDPDGYGYTF	TGTGCCAGCAGTGACCCGGACGGGTATGGCTACACCTTC
18	NA	TRBV6-1	NA	TRBJ1-1	CASTSTPGGPHVNTEAFF	TGTGCCAGCACCTCAACCCCCGGGGGCCCTCACGTGAACACTGAAGCTTTCTTT
14	NA	TRBV12-3/TRBV12-4	NA	TRBJ1-1	CASSLGRDRTEAFF	TGTGCCAGCAGTTTAGGTAGGGATAGGACCGAAGCTTTCTTT
13	NA	TRBV5-1	few	TRBJ2-5	CASSLATGRAQYF	TGCGCCAGCAGCTTGGCCACAGGCCGAGCCCAGTACTTC
15	NA	TRBV9	few	TRBJ2-1	CASSVGEGFQETQFF	TGTGCCAGCAGCGTAGGGGAAGGGTTCCAAGAGACCCAGTTCTTC
15	NA	TRBV10-3	few	TRBJ2-1	CAIRPGPKGGNEQFF	TGTGCCATCAGGCCGGGACCTAAAGGGGGAAATGAGCAGTTCTTC